This entry is about one T cell receptor beta chain. V lost 7 bases and J 7 bases, leaving 16 bases between the germline ends. This CDR3 spans 14 amino acids. Germline-derived CDR1 and CDR2 are MNHEY and SVGEGT. The data belong to a study of T cells after yellow fever vaccination. Each CDR3 protein gets one entry after TCRdb re-called the 5' RACE reads with MiXCR. This sample has some 120,000 distinct CDR3 sequences, with roughly 15% found just once. Specimen: CD8+ T cells sorted from PBMCs, collected 5 days after the yellow fever booster vaccination. The TCR originated in a young man who received the YFV17D yellow fever vaccine. The genes are TRBV6-2 or TRBV6-3 and TRBJ2-2, with no clear D. The CDR3 nucleotides read TGTGCCAGCATCCCCCCGATGCACTTCGGGGAGCTGTTTTTT. Amino acid sequence: CASIPPMHFGELFF.